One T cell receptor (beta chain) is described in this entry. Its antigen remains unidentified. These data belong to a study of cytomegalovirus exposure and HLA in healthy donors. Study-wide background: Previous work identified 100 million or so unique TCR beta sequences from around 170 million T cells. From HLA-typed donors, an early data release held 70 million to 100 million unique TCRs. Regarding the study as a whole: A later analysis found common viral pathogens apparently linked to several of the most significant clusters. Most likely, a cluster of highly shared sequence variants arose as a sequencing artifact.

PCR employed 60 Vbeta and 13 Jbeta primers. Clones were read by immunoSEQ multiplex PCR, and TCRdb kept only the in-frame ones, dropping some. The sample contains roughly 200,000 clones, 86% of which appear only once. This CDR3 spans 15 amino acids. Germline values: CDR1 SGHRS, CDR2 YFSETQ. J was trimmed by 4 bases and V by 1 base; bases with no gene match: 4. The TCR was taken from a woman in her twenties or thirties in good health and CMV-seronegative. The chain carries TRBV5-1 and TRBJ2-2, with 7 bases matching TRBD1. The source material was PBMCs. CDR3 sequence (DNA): TGCGCCAGCAGCTTGCCCAGGGGGACCACCGGGGAGCTGTTTTTT. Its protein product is CASSLPRGTTGELFF.